Shown below are 9 T cell receptor beta chains from a single sample sequenced in a study of blood T cell repertoires in COVID-19. Produced via immunoSEQ multiplex PCR; TCRdb's table is partial and in-frame only. The sample contains approximately 440,000 clones, roughly 87% of which appear only once. The sequencing input was PBMCs or T cells enriched from blood (not recorded which). These receptors were obtained from a woman aged 18-35 years who had recovered from COVID-19.

The chain is built from TRBV6-5 and TRBJ1-1; D might be TRBD1 (6 bases). The V end was cut by 8 bases, the J end by 4 bases, with 20 bases between. Germline values: CDR1 MNHEY, CDR2 SVGAGI. The CDR3 contains 15 residues. For the CDR3, the DNA is TGTGCCAGCCGATCCCCAGGGGATAGTTTCACTGAAGCTTTCTTT. It specifies CASRSPGDSFTEAFF.

This sequence joins TRBV11-2 and TRBJ2-7, with 7 bases lining up with TRBD2. This CDR3 is built from 14 residues. J gave up 5 bases and V 4 bases, and 8 bases lay outside the gene matches. The germline CDR1 and CDR2 sequences are SGHAT and FQNNGV. CDR3 amino acids: CASSWGGDPNEQYF. CDR3 nucleotides: TGTGCCAGCAGCTGGGGGGGGGACCCCAACGAGCAGTACTTC.

The gene calls are TRBV7-2 and TRBJ1-6; no firm D call. The germline gives CDR1 SGHTA, CDR2 FQGNSA. V lost 6 bases, J lost 7 bases, and 4 bases lay in between. The CDR3 is 11 residues long. The CDR3 loop is CASRRNSPLHF. CDR3 in DNA: TGTGCCAGCAGGCGCAATTCACCCCTCCACTTT.

The J gene is TRBJ1-1, the V gene TRBV7-9, with D perhaps TRBD1 (5 bases). Trimming removed 0 bases at V and 0 bases at J, with 14 bases between. The germline gives CDR1 SEHNR, CDR2 FQNEAQ (reference sequence). The CDR3 runs 17 residues. CDR3 nucleotide sequence: TGTGCCAGCAGCTTAGCTTGGATGGGGCGCGTGAACACTGAAGCTTTCTTT. Residues: CASSLAWMGRVNTEAFF.

This clone occurred a few times. Other nucleotide sequences in the sample specify the same CDR3. V and J are TRBV29-1 and TRBJ1-1; 7 bases fit TRBD1. The germline V gene encodes CDR1 SQVTM and CDR2 ANQGSEA. The CDR3 sequence is 12 residues long. V gave up 7 bases and J gave up 1 base; unmatched junction bases: 3. The CDR3 reads CSAGDRNTEAFF. Here the CDR3 DNA reads TGCAGCGCTGGGGACAGGAACACTGAAGCTTTCTTT.

V is TRBV11-2 and J is TRBJ1-4, with D perhaps matching TRBD1 (5 bases). The CDR3 covers 16 residues. Per germline, CDR1 SGHAT and CDR2 FQNNGV. Deletions cut 6 bases from V and 3 bases from J, with 17 bases between. The CDR3 sequence is CASRSIRGGANEKLFF. The DNA for the CDR3 is TGTGCCAGCAGATCCATCCGGGGGGGAGCTAATGAAAAACTGTTTTTT.

V is TRBV30 and J is TRBJ2-1; 8 positions match TRBD2. The CDR3 has 14 residues. The V gene's germline CDR1 is GTSNPN and CDR2 SVGIG (reference sequence). J gave up 5 bases and V 0 bases, and 3 bases lay outside the gene matches. The CDR3 coding sequence is TGTGCCTGGAGTGTACTGCGGGGGGACAATGAGCAGTTCTTC. Protein sequence: CAWSVLRGDNEQFF.

The chain joins TRBV3-1 (or the pseudogene TRBV3-2) to TRBJ1-4; no definite D call. CDR3 length: 17 amino acids. V lost 1 base to trimming and J lost 0 bases, with 12 bases between them. Germline CDR1 reads LGHDT; CDR2 reads YNNKEL (reference sequence). CDR3 nucleotides: TGTGCCAGCAGCCAAGGCTACTCCACGCCAACTAATGAAAAACTGTTTTTT. Translating it yields CASSQGYSTPTNEKLFF.

The chain uses TRBV18 and TRBJ2-3; TRBD1 matches 9 bases. The CDR3 is 15 amino acids. Unmatched junction bases numbered 14, after V lost 6 bases and J lost 10 bases. Germline CDR1 KGHSH, CDR2 LQKENI. This CDR3 is CASSPGTDRGRSQYF. For the CDR3, the DNA is TGTGCCAGCTCGCCTGGGACGGACAGGGGTAGGTCGCAGTATTTT.